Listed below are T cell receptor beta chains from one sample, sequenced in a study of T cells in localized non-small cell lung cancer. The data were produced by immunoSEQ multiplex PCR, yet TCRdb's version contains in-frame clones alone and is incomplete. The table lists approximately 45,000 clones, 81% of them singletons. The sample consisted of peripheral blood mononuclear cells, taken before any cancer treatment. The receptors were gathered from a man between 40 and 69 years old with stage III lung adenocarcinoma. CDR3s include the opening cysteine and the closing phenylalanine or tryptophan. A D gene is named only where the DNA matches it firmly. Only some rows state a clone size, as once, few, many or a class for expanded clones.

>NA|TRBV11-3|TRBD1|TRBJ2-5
CASSSALAGGTQYF
TGTGCCAGCAGCTCTGCTCTAGCAGGGGGGACCCAGTACTTC
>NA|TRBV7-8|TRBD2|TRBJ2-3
CASSRPRLAGGFQDTQYF
TGTGCCAGCAGCCGCCCCAGACTAGCGGGGGGGTTTCAGGATACGCAGTATTTT
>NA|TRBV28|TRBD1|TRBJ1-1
CASSPNGQGRGEAFF
TGTGCCAGCAGCCCTAACGGACAGGGGCGGGGGGAAGCTTTCTTT
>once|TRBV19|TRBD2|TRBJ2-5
CATSRAGGLETQYF
TGTGCCACTTCGAGAGCGGGGGGGCTCGAGACCCAGTACTTC
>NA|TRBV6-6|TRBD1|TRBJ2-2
CASSYATGGGRELFF
TGTGCCAGCAGTTACGCGACAGGGGGCGGCCGGGAGCTGTTTTTT
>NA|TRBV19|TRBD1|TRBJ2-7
CASSDRASYEQYF
TGTGCCAGTAGTGACAGGGCGTCCTACGAGCAGTACTTC
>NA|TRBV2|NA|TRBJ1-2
CASSDTGFDGYTF
TGTGCCAGCAGTGACACAGGGTTCGATGGCTACACCTTC
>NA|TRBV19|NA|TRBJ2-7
CASSSGFYEQYF
TGTGCCAGTAGTAGCGGATTCTACGAGCAGTACTTC
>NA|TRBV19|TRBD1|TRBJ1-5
CASSVGQGNYQPQHF
TGTGCCAGTAGTGTGGGACAGGGGAACTATCAGCCCCAGCATTTT
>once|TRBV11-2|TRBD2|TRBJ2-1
CASSLEPSGYNEQFF
TGTGCCAGCAGCCTCGAGCCTAGCGGTTACAATGAGCAGTTCTTC
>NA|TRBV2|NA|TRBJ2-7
CASIAQEGYEQYF
TGTGCCAGCATAGCACAGGAAGGCTACGAGCAGTACTTC
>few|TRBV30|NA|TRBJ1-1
CAWNTGLNTEAFF
TGTGCCTGGAATACAGGGTTGAACACTGAAGCTTTCTTT
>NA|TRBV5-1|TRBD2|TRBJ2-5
CASSPGLPQETQYF
TGCGCCAGCAGCCCGGGACTACCTCAAGAGACCCAGTACTTC
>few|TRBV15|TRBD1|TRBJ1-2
CATSRGPGQGVSTYTF
TGTGCCACCAGCAGAGGACCGGGACAGGGGGTTTCGACCTACACCTTC
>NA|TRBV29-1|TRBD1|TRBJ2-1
CSVDGDRVSGAYNEQFF
TGCAGCGTTGACGGGGACAGGGTCTCCGGGGCCTACAATGAGCAGTTCTTC
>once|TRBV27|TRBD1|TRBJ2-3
CASSSLGQGITDTQYF
TGTGCCAGCAGTTCCCTGGGACAGGGAATCACAGATACGCAGTATTTT
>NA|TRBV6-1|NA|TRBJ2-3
CASSEALQGFNTDTQYF
TGTGCCAGCAGTGAAGCGCTGCAGGGTTTTAACACAGATACGCAGTATTTT
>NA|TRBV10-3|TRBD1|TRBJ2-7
CAIKPGQGFDEQYF
TGTGCCATCAAGCCGGGACAGGGTTTCGACGAGCAGTACTTC
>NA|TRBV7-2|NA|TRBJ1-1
CASSLDGSPRGAFF
TGTGCCAGCAGCTTAGACGGGTCTCCCCGTGGAGCTTTCTTT
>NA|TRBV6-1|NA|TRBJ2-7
CASSEGGYEQYF
TGTGCCAGCAGTGAAGGGGGATACGAGCAGTACTTC
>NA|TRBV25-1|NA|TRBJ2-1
CASSERNEQFF
TGTGCCAGCAGTGAAAGAAATGAGCAGTTCTTC
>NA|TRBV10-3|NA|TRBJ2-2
CAISEGEEPNTGELFF
TGTGCCATCAGTGAAGGGGAGGAACCGAACACCGGGGAGCTGTTTTTT
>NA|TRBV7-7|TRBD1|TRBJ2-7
CASSPGTGGYEQYF
TGTGCTAGCAGCCCAGGGACAGGGGGCTACGAGCAGTACTTC
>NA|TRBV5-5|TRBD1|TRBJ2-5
CASRAGQGKETQYF
TGTGCCAGCAGAGCGGGACAGGGGAAAGAGACCCAGTACTTC
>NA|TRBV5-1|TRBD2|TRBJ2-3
CASSPGRGVTDTQYF
TGCGCCAGCAGCCCCGGGCGGGGGGTCACAGATACGCAGTATTTT
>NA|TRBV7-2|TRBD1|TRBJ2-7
CASSLGNQGADEQYF
TGTGCCAGCAGCTTAGGGAATCAGGGGGCAGACGAGCAGTACTTC
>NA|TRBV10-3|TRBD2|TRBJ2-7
CAISESTSGGLYEQYF
TGTGCCATCAGTGAGTCCACTAGCGGGGGGCTCTACGAGCAGTACTTC
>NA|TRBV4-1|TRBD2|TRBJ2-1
CASSQEERGGYNEQFF
TGCGCCAGCAGCCAAGAAGAGCGGGGGGGATACAATGAGCAGTTCTTC
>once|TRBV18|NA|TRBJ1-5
CASSPEDGPDQPQHF
TGTGCCAGCTCACCAGAAGACGGGCCTGATCAGCCCCAGCATTTT